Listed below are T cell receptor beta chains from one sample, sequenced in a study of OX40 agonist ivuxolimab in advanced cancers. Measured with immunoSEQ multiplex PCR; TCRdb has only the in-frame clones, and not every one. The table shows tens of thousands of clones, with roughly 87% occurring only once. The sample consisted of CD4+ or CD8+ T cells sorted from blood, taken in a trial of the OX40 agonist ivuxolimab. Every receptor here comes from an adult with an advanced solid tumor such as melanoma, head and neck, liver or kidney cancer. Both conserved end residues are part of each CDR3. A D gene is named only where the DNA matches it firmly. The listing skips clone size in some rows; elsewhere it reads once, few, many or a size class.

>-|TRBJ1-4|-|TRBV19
TGTGCCAGTAGTAAGAGGGGTGAAAAACTGTTTTTT
CASSKRGEKLFF
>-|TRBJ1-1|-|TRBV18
TGTGCCAGCTCACCTCGAGGGGAAATCAACACTGAAGCTTTCTTT
CASSPRGEINTEAFF
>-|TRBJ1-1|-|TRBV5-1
TGCGCCAGCAGCCCCCAAGGGCAGGGTACGAGTTTCTTT
CASSPQGQGTSFF
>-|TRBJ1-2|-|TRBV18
TGTGCCAGCTCACCGGGCGGGTCCTATGGCTACACCTTC
CASSPGGSYGYTF
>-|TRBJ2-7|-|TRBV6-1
TGTGCCAGCAGTGATCGTTCGGGCAGTCTCTCGGGGCAGTACTTC
CASSDRSGSLSGQYF
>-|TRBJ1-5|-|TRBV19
TGTGCCAGTAGTATAGGGCAGACGCTCAATCAGCCCCAGCATTTT
CASSIGQTLNQPQHF
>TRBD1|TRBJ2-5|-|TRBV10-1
TGCGCCAGCAGCTCCGGGACAGGGAGGCAAGAGACCCAGTACTTC
CASSSGTGRQETQYF
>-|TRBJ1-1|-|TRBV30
TGTGCCTGGGACCTCGGCCGGGGCACTGAAGCTTTCTTT
CAWDLGRGTEAFF
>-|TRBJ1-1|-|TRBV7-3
TGTGCCAGCAGCCTGCAATCCAACACTGAAGCTTTCTTT
CASSLQSNTEAFF
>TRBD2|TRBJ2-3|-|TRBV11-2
TGTGCCAGCAGCTTAGTAACTAGCGAAGGCATAAATACGCAGTATTTT
CASSLVTSEGINTQYF
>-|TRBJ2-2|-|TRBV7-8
TGTGCCAGCAGCTTAGACACCGGGGAGCTGTTTTTT
CASSLDTGELFF
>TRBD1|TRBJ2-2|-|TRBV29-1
TGCAGCGTCAGACCCCAGGGGGCGGGCGGGGAGCTGTTTTTT
CSVRPQGAGGELFF
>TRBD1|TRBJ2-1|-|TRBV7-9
TGTGCCAGCAGCTTGACAGGGGGTGAGCAGTTCTTC
CASSLTGGEQFF
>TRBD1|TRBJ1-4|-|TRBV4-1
TGCGCCAGCAGCGACAGGGCCAAAGGAGAAAAACTGTTTTTT
CASSDRAKGEKLFF
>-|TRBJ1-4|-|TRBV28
TGTGCCAGCAGCCCGACTTGGACTAATGAAAAACTGTTTTTT
CASSPTWTNEKLFF
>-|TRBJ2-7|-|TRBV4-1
TGCGCCAGCAGCCAAGCGGGTAGGTCCTACGAGCAGTACTTC
CASSQAGRSYEQYF
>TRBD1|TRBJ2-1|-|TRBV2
TGTGCCAGCACCTCCGAGCAGGGGGCCTACAATGAGCAGTTCTTC
CASTSEQGAYNEQFF
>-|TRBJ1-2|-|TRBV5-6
TGTGCCAGCAGCTTGGGAGGCGGCAACTATGGCTACACCTTC
CASSLGGGNYGYTF
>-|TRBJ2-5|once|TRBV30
TGTGCCTGGAGTGGCACGTGGGAGACCCAGTACTTC
CAWSGTWETQYF
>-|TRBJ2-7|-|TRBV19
TGTGCCAGTAGCAGGGACTCAACCTACGAGCAGTACTTC
CASSRDSTYEQYF
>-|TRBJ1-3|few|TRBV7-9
TGTGCCAGCAGCTTTACGGATTCTGGAAACACCATATATTTT
CASSFTDSGNTIYF
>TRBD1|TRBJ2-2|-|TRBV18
TGTGCCAGCTCCCCCACAGGGGTCAACACCGGGGAGCTGTTTTTT
CASSPTGVNTGELFF
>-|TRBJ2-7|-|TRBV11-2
TGTGCCAGCAGCTCCGCCCCCGAGGGCGAGCAGTACTTC
CASSSAPEGEQYF
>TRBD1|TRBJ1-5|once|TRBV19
TGTGCCAGTAGTAATGGACAGGGGATTGGACAGCCCCAGCATTTT
CASSNGQGIGQPQHF
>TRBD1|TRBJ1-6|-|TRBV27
TGTGCCAGCAGTTTTGGACAGGGGGCCGGTTCACCCCTCCACTTT
CASSFGQGAGSPLHF
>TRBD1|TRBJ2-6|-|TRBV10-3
TGTGCCATCAGTGAGTCGGGGACAGGGTCGGTTGGGGCCAACGTCCTGACTTTC
CAISESGTGSVGANVLTF
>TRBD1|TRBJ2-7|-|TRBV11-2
TGTGCCAGCAGCTTAAGGGACAGGAGCTACGAGCAGTACTTC
CASSLRDRSYEQYF
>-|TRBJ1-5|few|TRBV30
TGTGCCTGGAGTGTCGCCAGGTCTCAGCCCCAGCATTTT
CAWSVARSQPQHF
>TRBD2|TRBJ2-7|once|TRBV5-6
TGTGCCAGCAGCCATAGCGGGAGCTCCTACGAGCAGTACTTC
CASSHSGSSYEQYF
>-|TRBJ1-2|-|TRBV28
TGTGCCAGCAGTTCCTCGCGGGGGGATAGCTACACCTTC
CASSSSRGDSYTF
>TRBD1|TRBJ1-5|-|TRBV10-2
TGCGCCAGCAGCAGGGGGGACAATCAGCCCCAGCATTTT
CASSRGDNQPQHF